The TCR beta chain described here comes from a study of cytomegalovirus exposure and HLA in healthy donors. Study as a whole: The same platform used for the 500 to 850 first-cohort repertoires was also used for the 90 to 150 validation repertoires, as a later analysis reported.

Study-level results: The TCR clusters that emerged in the first cohort tended, a later analysis found, to co-occur in the roughly 120 validation repertoires. The authors enumerated 150 to 200 TCR beta chains as linked to cytomegalovirus. Specificity of three CMV-associated chains for CMV antigens was verified in vitro.

Between the trimmed V and J ends, which lost 8 bases and 1 base, there was a span of 6 bases. The CDR3 contains 12 residues. Per germline, CDR1 LNHDA and CDR2 SQIVND (reference sequence). Sequenced by immunoSEQ multiplex PCR; TCRdb stores in-frame clones only, minus some. The table shows 55,000 to 75,000 clones, with 85% to 95% occurring only once. As for this clone: Its antigen is not identified.

This TCR derives from a man aged 18 to 35 in good health and CMV-seropositive. This chain uses TRBV19 with TRBJ1-3, with D possibly TRBD1 on 5 matching bases. The specimen sequenced was PBMCs. CDR3 DNA: TGTGCCAGTCAGGGATCTGGAAACACCATATATTTT. Protein product: CASQGSGNTIYF.